The 6 T cell receptor beta chains below all came from one sample that was sequenced in a study of CD8 T cells in Susac syndrome. cDNA came from roughly 0.47 to 1 ug RNA primed by random hexamers. TCRdb re-called the immunoSEQ multiplex PCR reads through MiXCR, storing one row per CDR3 protein. The table has about 52,000 distinct CDR3 sequences, approximately 93% seen once. Sequenced: CD8+ T cells from PBMCs. The origin of the receptors is a human donor with multiple sclerosis.

The chain couples TRBV3-1 to TRBJ2-5; D is unresolved. The CDR3 is 12 residues long. Trimming cost V 3 bases and J 3 bases, with 5 bases left between them. The germline gives CDR1 LGHDT, CDR2 YNNKEL (reference sequence). The CDR3 DNA is TGTGCCAGCAGCCACCTAGAAGAGACCCAGTACTTC. Translated, it gives CASSHLEETQYF.

V usage is TRBV15 and J usage is TRBJ1-1; the D is unclear. This CDR3 contains 12 residues. The ends were cut back, 5 bases at V and 1 base at J, with 5 bases in the middle. Germline V CDR1 and CDR2: LNHNV, YYDKDF (reference sequence). This chain's CDR3 is CATSSENTEAFF. The CDR3 DNA reads as TGTGCCACCAGCTCAGAGAACACTGAAGCTTTCTTT.

The chain is built from TRBV7-9 and TRBJ1-1; weak D call: TRBD1 (6 bases). The CDR3 contains 15 residues. Germline CDR1 and CDR2: SEHNR and FQNEAQ (reference sequence). V gave up 5 bases and J gave up 0 bases, with 13 bases separating them. CDR3 residues: CASSPRQALNTEAFF. In DNA, the CDR3 is TGTGCCAGCAGCCCTCGACAGGCCCTGAACACTGAAGCTTTCTTT.

This chain uses TRBV14 with TRBJ2-5; tentative D call: TRBD2 (6 bases). V lost 0 bases to trimming and J lost 5 bases, with 10 bases between them. This CDR3 has 14 residues. From germline, CDR1 is SGHDN and CDR2 FVKESK. The CDR3 here is CASSQEEGPETQYF. Here the CDR3 DNA reads TGTGCCAGCAGCCAAGAGGAGGGGCCCGAGACCCAGTACTTC.

The count of this clonotype is one. The J gene is TRBJ2-2, the V gene TRBV6-2 or TRBV6-3; D may match TRBD1 or TRBD2 (6 bases each). Trimming pared 0 bases from V and 5 bases from J, leaving 10 bases between. Germline V lookup: CDR1 MNHEY, CDR2 SVGEGT. This CDR3 has 15 amino acids. The CDR3 nucleotides read TGTGCCAGCAGTTACTCGGGGGGCCAGACCGGGGAGCTGTTTTTT. This translates into CASSYSGGQTGELFF.

The chain uses TRBV5-1 and TRBJ2-7; D uncertain. This CDR3 spans 12 amino acids. Germline CDR1 and CDR2: SGHRS and YFSETQ. The V gene lost 4 bases and the J gene lost 2 bases, with 7 bases spanning the gap. Here the CDR3 DNA reads TGCGCCAGCAGCCACGAGACCTACGAGCAGTACTTC. This encodes CASSHETYEQYF.